One sample yielded the 10 T cell receptor beta chains listed below, sequenced in a study of cytomegalovirus exposure and HLA in healthy donors. In the PCR, 60 Vbeta and 13 Jbeta primers were used. Assay used: immunoSEQ multiplex PCR; TCRdb lists only in-frame clones, some missing. The profile covers more than 110,000 clones, with around 77% appearing a single time and more than 4.5% taken by the ten largest. The source material was PBMCs. Receptors originate from a woman aged 50 to 60 in good health and CMV-seronegative.

This clone was counted between two and nine times. CDR3 nucleotides: TGTGCCAGTGGGGGGAGACTAACCGAGCAGTACTTC. Translated, it gives CASGGRLTEQYF. This rearrangement joins TRBV28 to TRBJ2-7, with a tentative D call TRBD2 (6 bases). This CDR3 region has 12 residues. Germline lookup yields CDR1 MDHEN and CDR2 SYDVKM. V was clipped by 9 bases and J by 6 bases, with 15 bases between them.

This sequence joins TRBV18 and TRBJ1-1, with D maybe TRBD1 (6 bases). V was cut by 4 bases and J by 4 bases, with 19 bases left in between. Germline V gene data show CDR1 as KGHSH and CDR2 as LQKENI. This CDR3 contains 16 residues. CDR3 sequence (DNA): TGTGCCAGCTCACAAAACTGGCAGGGGACGGGCACTGAAGCTTTCTTT. This sequence encodes CASSQNWQGTGTEAFF. Drawing the rest from reference TRBV18 and TRBJ1-1, the complete variable domain is NAGVMQNPRHLVRRRGQEARLRCSPMKGHSHVYWYRQLPEEGLKFMVYLQKENIIDESGMPKERFSAEFPKEGPSILRIQQVVRGDSAAYFCASSQNWQGTGTEAFFGQGTRLTVV.

The V and J genes are TRBV7-2 and TRBJ2-5; 10 nucleotides align to TRBD2. The germline CDR1 and CDR2 sequences are SGHTA and FQGNSA. CDR3 size: 16 residues. Trimming at V came to 5 bases and at J to 5 bases, leaving 11 bases not matched to a gene. In DNA, the CDR3 is TGTGCCAGCAGCATTCAACTAGCGGGGAAAGGGGAGACCCAGTACTTC. This sequence encodes CASSIQLAGKGETQYF.

This clone was seen a few times. The chain employs TRBV19 and TRBJ2-1; 8 bases agree with TRBD2. With 4 bases clipped from V and 6 bases from J, the junction kept 8 bases outside the gene matches. There are 15 residues in the CDR3. Germline assignment: CDR1 LNHDA and CDR2 SQIVND (reference sequence). The CDR3 sequence is CASSTPGLDLNEQFF. The CDR3 DNA follows: TGTGCCAGTAGTACTCCGGGACTAGATCTCAATGAGCAGTTCTTC.

This clone was seen just once. CDR3 sequence: CASSNDRVSFSGANVLTF. In DNA, the CDR3 is TGTGCCAGCAGCAACGACAGGGTCTCTTTCTCTGGGGCCAACGTCCTGACTTTC. This rearrangement joins TRBV7-2 to TRBJ2-6; TRBD1 matches 7 bases. CDR1 and CDR2 from the germline V gene are SGHTA and FQGNSA. The CDR3 length is 18 residues. The V and J ends lost 5 bases and 0 bases, in that order; junction bases with no gene match: 10.

V gene TRBV5-4 combines with J gene TRBJ1-2; D is uncertain. V dropped 5 bases and J dropped 0 bases, with 8 bases sitting between them. The CDR3 length is 13 residues. Germline assignment: CDR1 SGHNT and CDR2 YYREEE (reference sequence). The CDR3 region is CASSFVANYGYTF. The CDR3 coding sequence is TGTGCCAGCAGTTTTGTAGCTAACTATGGCTACACCTTC.

This chain links TRBV5-1 with TRBJ1-3; weak D call: TRBD1 (6 bases). There are 15 residues in the CDR3. CDR1 and CDR2 from the germline V gene are SGHRS and YFSETQ. V was cut by 0 bases and J by 3 bases, with 10 bases left in between. CDR3 amino acids: CASSLGGGFGNTIYF. The CDR3 nucleotides are TGCGCCAGCAGCTTGGGAGGGGGTTTTGGAAACACCATATATTTT.

The V call is TRBV7-2, the J call TRBJ2-7; TRBD2 might be the D (6 bases). Germline assignment: CDR1 SGHTA and CDR2 FQGNSA. V lost 2 bases and J 1 base, leaving 9 bases between the germline ends. This CDR3 is built from 14 residues. CDR3 loop: CASSLRGLSYEQYF. CDR3 sequence (DNA): TGTGCCAGCAGCTTACGGGGACTTTCCTACGAGCAGTACTTC.

The chain couples TRBV25-1 to TRBJ2-2; TRBD1 might be the D (6 bases). This CDR3 is 16 amino acids long. The V gene lost 3 bases and the J gene lost 1 base, with 12 bases spanning the gap. Germline V gives CDR1 MGHDK, CDR2 SYGVNS. The CDR3 nucleotides read TGTGCCAGCAGTGATCCGGGACAACTGAACACCGGGGAGCTGTTTTTT. Translation: CASSDPGQLNTGELFF.

This chain joins TRBV28 and TRBJ1-1, with D perhaps TRBD1 (5 bases). V was shortened by 5 bases and J by 4 bases, with 11 bases between the two germline ends. The CDR3 covers 13 residues. Germline loops: CDR1 MDHEN, CDR2 SYDVKM. DNA of the CDR3: TGTGCCAGCAGTCTAGGGGTACTCACTGAAGCTTTCTTT. This encodes CASSLGVLTEAFF.